Listed below are T cell receptor beta chains from one sample, sequenced in a study of cytomegalovirus exposure and HLA in healthy donors. TCRdb keeps only in-frame clones here, not all; method: immunoSEQ multiplex PCR. The table has roughly 160,000 clones, about 80% seen once. The sample consisted of PBMCs. The receptors derive from a woman aged 50 to 65 in good health and CMV-seronegative. The CDR3 runs from the conserved cysteine through the conserved F or W. Fields, in order: clone size, CDR3 length, J gene, V gene, D gene, CDR3 DNA, CDR3 protein. A D gene is named only where the DNA matches it firmly. Clone size, where shown, is once, few, many, or a class for clones that have expanded.

size: -; length: 14; J: TRBJ2-7; V: TRBV28; D: -; DNA: TGTGCCAGCAGTTTTTCAACAAGCTCCTACGAGCAGTACTTC; CDR3: CASSFSTSSYEQYF
size: -; length: 13; J: TRBJ2-7; V: TRBV19; D: -; DNA: TGTGCCAGTAGCCCGGAGGGACTTTACGAGCAGTACTTC; CDR3: CASSPEGLYEQYF
size: -; length: 17; J: TRBJ2-1; V: TRBV5-4; D: -; DNA: TGTGCCAGCAGCTCTGGGGGACGGACAGCCCCTTACAATGAGCAGTTCTTC; CDR3: CASSSGGRTAPYNEQFF
size: -; length: 13; J: TRBJ1-4; V: TRBV5-8; D: TRBD1; DNA: TGTGCCAGAGGGGGCGGGGCTGGGGAAAAACTGTTTTTT; CDR3: CARGGGAGEKLFF
size: -; length: 14; J: TRBJ1-1; V: TRBV19; D: TRBD1; DNA: TGTGCCAGTAGTATTGGACAGGGTTACACTGAAGCTTTCTTT; CDR3: CASSIGQGYTEAFF
size: once; length: 15; J: TRBJ1-1; V: TRBV5-1; D: TRBD1; DNA: TGCGCCAGCAGCAAGGGACAGGGGGCAGTAACTGAAGCTTTCTTT; CDR3: CASSKGQGAVTEAFF
size: -; length: 16; J: TRBJ2-2; V: TRBV7-9; D: TRBD2; DNA: TGTGCCAGCAGCTTCGGCGGGGGAAGGGACACCGGGGAGCTGTTTTTT; CDR3: CASSFGGGRDTGELFF
size: few; length: 12; J: TRBJ1-5; V: TRBV19; D: -; DNA: TGTGCCAGTGCCGGGTGGGATCAGCCCCAGCATTTT; CDR3: CASAGWDQPQHF
size: -; length: 14; J: TRBJ2-5; V: TRBV28; D: TRBD1; DNA: TGTGCCAGCAGTTTAAGACAGGGGAAAGAGACCCAGTACTTC; CDR3: CASSLRQGKETQYF
size: few; length: 18; J: TRBJ2-1; V: TRBV19; D: TRBD2; DNA: TGTGCCAGTAGTTCTAACCGTAAGCGGGGCAGCTCCTACAATGAGCAGTTCTTC; CDR3: CASSSNRKRGSSYNEQFF
size: -; length: 14; J: TRBJ2-7; V: TRBV7-2; D: TRBD1; DNA: TGTGCCAGCAGCAAGAACCGGGACAGGCACGAGCAGTACTTC; CDR3: CASSKNRDRHEQYF
size: -; length: 16; J: TRBJ1-6; V: TRBV6-5; D: -; DNA: TGTGCCAGCAGTTACCGCAGGACAGCTTATAATTCACCCCTCCACTTT; CDR3: CASSYRRTAYNSPLHF
size: -; length: 15; J: TRBJ2-7; V: TRBV6-1; D: TRBD1; DNA: TGTGCCAGCAGTGTAAGACAGGGCTACACCTACGAGCAGTACTTC; CDR3: CASSVRQGYTYEQYF
size: -; length: 17; J: TRBJ2-2; V: TRBV5-1; D: -; DNA: TGCGCCAGCAGCAAAACCCCGACAGAATTGAACACCGGGGAGCTGTTTTTT; CDR3: CASSKTPTELNTGELFF
size: -; length: 14; J: TRBJ2-7; V: TRBV9; D: -; DNA: TGTGCCAGCAGCGTACTACGAGGGACCTACGAGCAGTACTTC; CDR3: CASSVLRGTYEQYF
size: -; length: 15; J: TRBJ1-1; V: TRBV23-1; D: TRBD1; DNA: TGCGCCAGCAGAAGTTACAGGGGGTTGGGCACTGAAGCTTTCTTT; CDR3: CASRSYRGLGTEAFF
size: -; length: 17; J: TRBJ2-1; V: TRBV7-3; D: TRBD2; DNA: TGTGCCAGCAGCTTAAGGGGCGGTAGCGGGACCTACAATGAGCAGTTCTTC; CDR3: CASSLRGGSGTYNEQFF
size: -; length: 16; J: TRBJ2-1; V: TRBV19; D: -; DNA: TGTGCCAGTAGTATAGAGGAGACTAGTCCCTACAATGAGCAGTTCTTC; CDR3: CASSIEETSPYNEQFF
size: -; length: 16; J: TRBJ1-3; V: TRBV2; D: TRBD1; DNA: TGTGCCAGCAGGGGGGACAGATACAGCCTGGGAAACACCATATATTTT; CDR3: CASRGDRYSLGNTIYF
size: -; length: 12; J: TRBJ2-7; V: TRBV28; D: -; DNA: TGTGCCAGCAGTTCCGGGACTTCTCTAAGGTACTTC; CDR3: CASSSGTSLRYF
size: -; length: 13; J: TRBJ1-1; V: TRBV4-2; D: -; DNA: TGTGCCAGCAGCCAAGGGGGACAAATCAGAGCTTTCTTT; CDR3: CASSQGGQIRAFF
size: once; length: 14; J: TRBJ2-7; V: TRBV4-2; D: -; DNA: TGTGCCAGCAGCCAAGGGCCAGGGACCTACGAGCAGTACTTC; CDR3: CASSQGPGTYEQYF
size: once; length: 14; J: TRBJ2-7; V: TRBV23-1; D: TRBD1; DNA: TGCGCCAGCAGTCGGGGACAGGGGAAAGACGAGCAGTACTTC; CDR3: CASSRGQGKDEQYF
size: -; length: 13; J: TRBJ2-2; V: TRBV28; D: -; DNA: TGTGCCAGCCTAGCAGCGAACACCGGGGAGCTGTTTTTT; CDR3: CASLAANTGELFF
size: few; length: 15; J: TRBJ2-2; V: TRBV6-1; D: -; DNA: TGTGCCAGCAGTAAACTTCAGGGACTCACCGGGGAGCTGTTTTTT; CDR3: CASSKLQGLTGELFF
size: few; length: 16; J: TRBJ2-3; V: TRBV6-5; D: TRBD2; DNA: TGTGCCAGCAGTTACGGGAGGGGAAGGGGCACAGATACGCAGTATTTT; CDR3: CASSYGRGRGTDTQYF
size: few; length: 11; J: TRBJ1-1; V: TRBV27; D: -; DNA: TGTGCCAGCCGAACTTACACTGAAGCTTTCTTT; CDR3: CASRTYTEAFF
size: -; length: 14; J: TRBJ2-1; V: TRBV27; D: -; DNA: TGTGCCAGCAGTTTTCTGCGGGATAGGAATGAGCAGTTCTTC; CDR3: CASSFLRDRNEQFF
size: -; length: 18; J: TRBJ2-2; V: TRBV10-3; D: -; DNA: TGTGCCATCAGTGAGATAAGTGGGCAGGGTTACAACACCGGGGAGCTGTTTTTT; CDR3: CAISEISGQGYNTGELFF
size: -; length: 13; J: TRBJ2-7; V: TRBV4-1; D: TRBD1; DNA: TGCGCCAGCAGCCAAACACAGGGGCGCGAGCAGTACTTC; CDR3: CASSQTQGREQYF
size: -; length: 17; J: TRBJ2-7; V: TRBV18; D: TRBD2; DNA: TGTGCCAGCTCACTTCTCGGGGAGGGTCCCCTCTCCTACGAGCAGTACTTC; CDR3: CASSLLGEGPLSYEQYF
size: -; length: 13; J: TRBJ2-3; V: TRBV27; D: TRBD2; DNA: TGTGCCAGCAGTCTAGCGGGACGAGATACGCAGTATTTT; CDR3: CASSLAGRDTQYF
size: -; length: 16; J: TRBJ2-1; V: TRBV6-5; D: TRBD2; DNA: TGTGCCAGCAGTTACTCCAGCGGGGGGCCCTACAATGAGCAGTTCTTC; CDR3: CASSYSSGGPYNEQFF
size: -; length: 17; J: TRBJ1-5; V: TRBV27; D: TRBD1; DNA: TGTGCCAGCAGACTCGCCGGGACAGGATCCATTTATCAGCCCCAGCATTTT; CDR3: CASRLAGTGSIYQPQHF
size: -; length: 16; J: TRBJ1-5; V: TRBV28; D: -; DNA: TGTGCCAGCAGTTTTAGTAGCCGGGGGGGGTATCAGCCCCAGCATTTT; CDR3: CASSFSSRGGYQPQHF
size: few; length: 15; J: TRBJ2-1; V: TRBV7-2; D: -; DNA: TGTGCCAGCAGCTCCGTAGGCGGACAGTACAATGAGCAGTTCTTC; CDR3: CASSSVGGQYNEQFF
size: -; length: 15; J: TRBJ1-2; V: TRBV7-2; D: TRBD1; DNA: TGTGCCAGCAGCTTAGTGGTCCAGGGGGCCTATGGCTACACCTTC; CDR3: CASSLVVQGAYGYTF
size: -; length: 16; J: TRBJ2-5; V: TRBV28; D: -; DNA: TGTGCCAGCAGTTTGTATAGATCAGGGTCACACGAGACCCAGTACTTC; CDR3: CASSLYRSGSHETQYF